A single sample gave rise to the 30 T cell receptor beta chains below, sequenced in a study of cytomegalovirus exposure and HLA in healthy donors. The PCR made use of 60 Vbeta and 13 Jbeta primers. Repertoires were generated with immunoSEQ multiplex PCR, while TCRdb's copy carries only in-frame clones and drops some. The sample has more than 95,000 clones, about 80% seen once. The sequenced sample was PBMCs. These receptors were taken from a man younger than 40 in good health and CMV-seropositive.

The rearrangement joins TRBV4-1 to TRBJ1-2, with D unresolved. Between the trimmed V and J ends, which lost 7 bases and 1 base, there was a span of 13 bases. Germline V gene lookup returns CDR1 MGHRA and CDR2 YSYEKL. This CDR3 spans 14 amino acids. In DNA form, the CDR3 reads TGCGCCAGCAACCGCGCCGGGAGTAACTATGGCTACACCTTC. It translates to CASNRAGSNYGYTF.

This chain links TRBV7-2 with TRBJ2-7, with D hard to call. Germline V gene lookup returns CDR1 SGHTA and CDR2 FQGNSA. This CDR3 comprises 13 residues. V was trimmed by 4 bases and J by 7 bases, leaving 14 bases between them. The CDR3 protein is CASSSFHGVEQYF. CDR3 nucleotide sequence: TGTGCCAGCAGCTCCTTCCATGGAGTGGAGCAGTACTTC.

CDR3 DNA sequence: TGTGCCACCTTAGGGGGCGACTCCTACGAGCAGTACTTC. This gives the protein CATLGGDSYEQYF. V is TRBV27 and J is TRBJ2-7; 7 bases align to TRBD1. Trimming at V came to 10 bases and at J to 0 bases, leaving 6 bases not matched to a gene. The CDR3 runs to 13 residues. Germline V gives CDR1 MNHEY, CDR2 SMNVEV (reference sequence).

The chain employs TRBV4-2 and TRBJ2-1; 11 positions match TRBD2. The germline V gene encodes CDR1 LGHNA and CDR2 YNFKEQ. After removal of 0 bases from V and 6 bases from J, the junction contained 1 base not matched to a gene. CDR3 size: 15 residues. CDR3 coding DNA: TGTGCCAGCAGCCAAGAGGGACTAGCGGCCAATGAGCAGTTCTTC. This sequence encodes CASSQEGLAANEQFF.

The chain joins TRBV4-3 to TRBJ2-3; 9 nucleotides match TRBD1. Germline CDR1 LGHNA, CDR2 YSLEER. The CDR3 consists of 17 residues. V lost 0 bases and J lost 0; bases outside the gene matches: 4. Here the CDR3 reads CASSQDWDRDSTDTQYF. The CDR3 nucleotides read TGCGCCAGCAGCCAAGATTGGGACAGGGACAGCACAGATACGCAGTATTTT.

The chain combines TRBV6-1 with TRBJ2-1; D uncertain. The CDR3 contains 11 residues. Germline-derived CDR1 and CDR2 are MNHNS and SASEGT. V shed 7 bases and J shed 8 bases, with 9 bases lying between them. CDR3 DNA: TGTGCCAGCAAAATAGCCGATGAGCAGTTCTTC. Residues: CASKIADEQFF.

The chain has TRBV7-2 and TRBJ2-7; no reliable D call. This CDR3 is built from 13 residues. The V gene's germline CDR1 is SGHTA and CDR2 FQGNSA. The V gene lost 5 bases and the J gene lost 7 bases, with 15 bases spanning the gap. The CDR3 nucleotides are TGTGCCAGCAGCCTAGACCCTTACAGAGAGCAGTACTTC. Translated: CASSLDPYREQYF.

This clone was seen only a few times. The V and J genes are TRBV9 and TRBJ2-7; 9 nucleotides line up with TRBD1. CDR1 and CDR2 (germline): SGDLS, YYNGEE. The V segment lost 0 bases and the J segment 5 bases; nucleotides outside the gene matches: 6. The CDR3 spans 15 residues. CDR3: CASSVGPGQGNEQYF. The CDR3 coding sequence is TGTGCCAGCAGCGTAGGCCCCGGACAGGGGAACGAGCAGTACTTC. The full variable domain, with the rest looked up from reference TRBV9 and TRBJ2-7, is DSGVTQTPKHLITATGQRVTLRCSPRSGDLSVYWYQQSLDQGLQFLIQYYNGEERAKGNILERFSAQQFPDLHSELNLSSLELGDSALYFCASSVGPGQGNEQYFGPGTRLTVT.

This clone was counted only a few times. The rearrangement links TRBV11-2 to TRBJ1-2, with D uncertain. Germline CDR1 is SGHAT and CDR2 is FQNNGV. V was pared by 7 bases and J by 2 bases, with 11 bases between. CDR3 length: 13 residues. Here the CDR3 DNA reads TGTGCCAGCAACCTACCCGGGAACTATGGCTACACCTTC. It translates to CASNLPGNYGYTF.

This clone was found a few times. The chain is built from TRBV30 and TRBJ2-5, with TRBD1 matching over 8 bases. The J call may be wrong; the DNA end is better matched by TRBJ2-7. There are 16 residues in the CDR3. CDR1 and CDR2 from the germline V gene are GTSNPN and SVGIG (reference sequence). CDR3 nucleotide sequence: TGTGCCTGGAGTGCCCCCGCTGACAGGGGATCCTACGAGCAGTACTTC. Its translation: CAWSAPADRGSYEQYF.

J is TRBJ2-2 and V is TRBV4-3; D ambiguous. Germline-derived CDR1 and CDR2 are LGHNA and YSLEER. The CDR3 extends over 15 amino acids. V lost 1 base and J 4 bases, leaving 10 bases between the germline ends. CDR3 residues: CASSQGVIVTGELFF. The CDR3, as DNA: TGCGCCAGCAGCCAAGGTGTAATAGTCACCGGGGAGCTGTTTTTT.

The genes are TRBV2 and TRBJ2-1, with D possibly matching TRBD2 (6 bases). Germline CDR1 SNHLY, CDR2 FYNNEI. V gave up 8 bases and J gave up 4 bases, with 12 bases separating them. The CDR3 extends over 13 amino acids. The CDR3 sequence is CASQIAVYNEQFF. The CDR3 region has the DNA TGTGCCAGCCAAATAGCGGTTTACAATGAGCAGTTCTTC.

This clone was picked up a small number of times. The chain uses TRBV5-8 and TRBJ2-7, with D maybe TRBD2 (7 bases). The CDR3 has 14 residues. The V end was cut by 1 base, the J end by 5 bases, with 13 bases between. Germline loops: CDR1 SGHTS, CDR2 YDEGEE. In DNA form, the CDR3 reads TGTGCCAGCAGCTTGACATGGGGGGGCGACGAGCAGTACTTC. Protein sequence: CASSLTWGGDEQYF.

CDR3 nucleotide sequence: TGTGCCAGCAGCTTATTGGCGGGACGAGATACCGGGGAGCTGTTTTTT. It is translated as CASSLLAGRDTGELFF. The V call is TRBV7-9, the J call TRBJ2-2; possibly TRBD2 for D (6 bases). CDR3 length equals 16 residues. Germline CDR1 reads SEHNR; CDR2 reads FQNEAQ (reference sequence). The V end lost 2 bases, the J end lost 5 bases, and 15 bases lay between the germline ends.

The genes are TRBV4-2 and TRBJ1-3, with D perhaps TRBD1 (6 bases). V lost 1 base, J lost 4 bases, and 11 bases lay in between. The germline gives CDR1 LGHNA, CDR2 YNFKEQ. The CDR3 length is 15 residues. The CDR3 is CASSQGGGPGNTIYF. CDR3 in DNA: TGTGCCAGCAGCCAAGGGGGGGGGCCCGGAAACACCATATATTTT.

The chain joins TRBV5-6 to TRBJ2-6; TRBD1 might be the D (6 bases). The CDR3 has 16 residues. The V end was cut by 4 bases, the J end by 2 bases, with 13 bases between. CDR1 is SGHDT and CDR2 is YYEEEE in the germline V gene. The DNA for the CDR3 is TGTGCCAGCAGCCAAAGCACAGGGACTGGGGCCAACGTCCTGACTTTC. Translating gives CASSQSTGTGANVLTF.

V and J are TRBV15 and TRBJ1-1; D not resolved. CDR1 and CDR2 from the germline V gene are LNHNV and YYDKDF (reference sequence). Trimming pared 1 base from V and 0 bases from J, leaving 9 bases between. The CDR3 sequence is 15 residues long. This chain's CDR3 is CATSRVDRVNTEAFF. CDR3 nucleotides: TGTGCCACCAGCAGAGTCGATCGGGTGAACACTGAAGCTTTCTTT.

The CDR3 nucleotides read TGTGCCAGCAGCTTATGGGGGCAGGGTTATAGCAATCAGCCCCAGCATTTT. It specifies CASSLWGQGYSNQPQHF. This rearrangement joins TRBV7-2 to TRBJ1-5; D is possibly TRBD1 (6 bases). Trimming left V 2 bases short and J 0 bases short, with 14 bases between. The CDR3 covers 17 residues. Germline loops: CDR1 SGHTA, CDR2 FQGNSA.

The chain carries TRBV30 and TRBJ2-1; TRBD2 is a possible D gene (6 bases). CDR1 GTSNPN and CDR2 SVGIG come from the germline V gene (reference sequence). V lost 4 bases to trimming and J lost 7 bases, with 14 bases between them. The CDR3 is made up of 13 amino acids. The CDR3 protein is CAWTWDFNNEQFF. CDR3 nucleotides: TGTGCCTGGACTTGGGACTTCAATAATGAGCAGTTCTTC.

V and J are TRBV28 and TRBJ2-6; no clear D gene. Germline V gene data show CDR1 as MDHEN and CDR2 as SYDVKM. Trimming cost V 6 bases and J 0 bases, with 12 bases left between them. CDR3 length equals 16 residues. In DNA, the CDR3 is TGTGCCAGCAGAGAGTTCGTGAGCTCTGGGGCCAACGTCCTGACTTTC. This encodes CASREFVSSGANVLTF. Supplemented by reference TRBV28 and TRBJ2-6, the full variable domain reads DVKVTQSSRYLVKRTGEKVFLECVQDMDHENMFWYRQDPGLGLRLIYFSYDVKMKEKGDIPEGYSVSREKKERFSLILESASTNQTSMYLCASREFVSSGANVLTFGAGSRLTVL.

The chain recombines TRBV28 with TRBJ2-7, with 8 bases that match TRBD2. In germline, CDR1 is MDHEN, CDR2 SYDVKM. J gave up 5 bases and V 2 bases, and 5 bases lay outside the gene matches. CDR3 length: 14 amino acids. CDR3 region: CASSLRGGIHEQYF. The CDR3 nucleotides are TGTGCCAGCAGTTTACGGGGGGGAATTCACGAGCAGTACTTC.

The CDR3, as DNA: TGTGCCAGCAGCGTAGACCCAGACACAGGGAGAGGAAACACCATATATTTT. Its protein product is CASSVDPDTGRGNTIYF. The V gene is TRBV9, the J gene TRBJ1-3; D possibly corresponds to TRBD1 (6 bases). The length of the CDR3 is 17 residues. The V end lost 0 bases, the J end lost 4 bases, and 17 bases lay between the germline ends. Looked up from germline, CDR1 is SGDLS and CDR2 is YYNGEE.

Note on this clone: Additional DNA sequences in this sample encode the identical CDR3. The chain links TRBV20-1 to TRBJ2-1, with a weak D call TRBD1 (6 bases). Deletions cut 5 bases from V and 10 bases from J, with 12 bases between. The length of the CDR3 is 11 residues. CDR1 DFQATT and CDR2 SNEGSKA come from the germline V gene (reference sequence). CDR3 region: CSALPGTEQFF. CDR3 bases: TGCAGTGCTCTGCCTGGGACAGAGCAGTTCTTC.

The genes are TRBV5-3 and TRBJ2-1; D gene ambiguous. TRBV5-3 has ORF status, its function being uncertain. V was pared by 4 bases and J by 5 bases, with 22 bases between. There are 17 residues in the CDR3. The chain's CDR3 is CARSPPVVPNSHNEQFF. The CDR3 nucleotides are TGTGCCAGAAGCCCTCCGGTGGTACCCAATTCCCACAATGAGCAGTTCTTC.

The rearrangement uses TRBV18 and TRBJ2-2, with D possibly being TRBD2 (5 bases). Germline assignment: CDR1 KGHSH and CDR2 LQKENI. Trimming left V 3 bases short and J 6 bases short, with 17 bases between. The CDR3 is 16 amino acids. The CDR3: CASSPVLPSSAGELFF. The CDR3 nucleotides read TGTGCCAGCTCACCCGTACTCCCTAGCAGCGCCGGGGAGCTGTTTTTT.

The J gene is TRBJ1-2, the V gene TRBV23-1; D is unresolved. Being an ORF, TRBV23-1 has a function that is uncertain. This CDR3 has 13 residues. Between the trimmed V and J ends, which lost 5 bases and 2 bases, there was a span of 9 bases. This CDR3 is CASSTEPNYGYTF. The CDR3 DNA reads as TGCGCCAGCAGTACAGAACCAAACTATGGCTACACCTTC.

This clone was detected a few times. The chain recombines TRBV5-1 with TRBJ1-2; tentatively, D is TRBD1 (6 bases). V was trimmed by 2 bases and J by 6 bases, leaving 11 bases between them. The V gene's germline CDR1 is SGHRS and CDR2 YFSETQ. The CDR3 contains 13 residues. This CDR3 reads CASSFRDTHGYTF. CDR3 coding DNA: TGCGCCAGCAGCTTCCGGGACACACATGGCTACACCTTC.

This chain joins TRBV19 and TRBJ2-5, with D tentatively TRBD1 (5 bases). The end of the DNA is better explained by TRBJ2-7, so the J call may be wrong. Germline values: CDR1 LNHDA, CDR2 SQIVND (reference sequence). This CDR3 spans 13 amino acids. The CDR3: CASSSSGSYEQYF. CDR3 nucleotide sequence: TGTGCCAGTAGTAGCTCAGGGTCCTACGAGCAGTACTTC.

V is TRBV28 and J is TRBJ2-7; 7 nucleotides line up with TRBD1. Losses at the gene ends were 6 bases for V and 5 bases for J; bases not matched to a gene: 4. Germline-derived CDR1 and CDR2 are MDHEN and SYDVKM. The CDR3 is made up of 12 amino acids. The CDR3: CASSRDSNEQYF. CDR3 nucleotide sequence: TGTGCCAGCAGCCGGGACAGCAACGAGCAGTACTTC.

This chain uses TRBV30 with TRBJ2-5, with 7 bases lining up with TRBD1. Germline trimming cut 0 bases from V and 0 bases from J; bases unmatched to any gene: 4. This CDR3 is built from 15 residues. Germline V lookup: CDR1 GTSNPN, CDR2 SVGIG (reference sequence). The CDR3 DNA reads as TGTGCCTGGAGTGTTGGACAGGCGAACCAAGAGACCCAGTACTTC. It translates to CAWSVGQANQETQYF.